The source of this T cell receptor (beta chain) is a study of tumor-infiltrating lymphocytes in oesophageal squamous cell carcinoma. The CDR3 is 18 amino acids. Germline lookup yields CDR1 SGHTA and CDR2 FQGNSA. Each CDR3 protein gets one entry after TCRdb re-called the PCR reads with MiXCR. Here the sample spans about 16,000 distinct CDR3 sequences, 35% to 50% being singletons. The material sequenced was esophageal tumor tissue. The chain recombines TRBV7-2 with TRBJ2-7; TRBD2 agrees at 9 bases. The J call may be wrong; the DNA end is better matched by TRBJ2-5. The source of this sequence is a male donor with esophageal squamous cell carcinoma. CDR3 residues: CASSSRRSIAGEGETQYF. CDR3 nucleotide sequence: TGTGCCAGCAGCTCCAGGCGGTCCATAGCGGGAGAGGGAGAGACCCAGTACTTC.